This note documents a single T cell receptor (beta chain) sequence. Its target is not known. The donor cohort consisted entirely of Caucasian adults residing in Nashville, Tennessee. Only in-frame clones appear in the TCRdb table, and some are missing; sequencing was by immunoSEQ multiplex PCR. The sample carries approximately 710,000 clones, around 90% recorded once. This sample was taken from a study of shared clonotypes between healthy human individuals. Study results and limitations: A few donors had about 5% of their naive CD4 clonotypes in common.

The V end was cut by 0 bases, the J end by 7 bases, with 13 bases between. This CDR3 region has 14 residues. Germline-derived CDR1 and CDR2 are SGDLS and YYNGEE. The sample was memory CD8+ T cells from PBMCs. Indicated subset: CD45RO+ cells pooled with CCR7-negative TemRA cells. The receptor's source is a man younger than 30 in good health. Some clones in this sample may be carry-over from other donors' samples. The chain employs TRBV9 and TRBJ2-5; D ambiguous. This chain's CDR3 is CASSVEGRRATQYF. CDR3 nucleotide sequence: TGTGCCAGCAGCGTAGAAGGACGCCGGGCGACCCAGTACTTC.